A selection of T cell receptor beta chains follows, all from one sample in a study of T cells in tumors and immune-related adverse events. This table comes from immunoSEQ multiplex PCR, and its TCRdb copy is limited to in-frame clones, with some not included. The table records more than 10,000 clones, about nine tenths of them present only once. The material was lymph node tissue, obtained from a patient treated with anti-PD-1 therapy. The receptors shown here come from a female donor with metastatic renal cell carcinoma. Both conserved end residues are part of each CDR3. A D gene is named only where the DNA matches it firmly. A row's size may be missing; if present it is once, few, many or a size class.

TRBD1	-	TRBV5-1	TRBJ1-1	CASSLGQGFTEAFF	TGCGCCAGCAGTCTAGGACAGGGGTTCACTGAAGCTTTCTTT
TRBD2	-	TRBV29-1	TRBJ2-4	CSVAGLAGPWSKNIQYF	TGCAGCGTTGCGGGACTAGCGGGGCCCTGGTCCAAAAACATTCAGTACTTC
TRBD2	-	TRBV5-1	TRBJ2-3	CASSPGLAGDTQYF	TGCGCCAGCAGCCCGGGACTAGCGGGAGATACGCAGTATTTT
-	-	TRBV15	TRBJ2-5	CATSSRRGETQYF	TGTGCCACCAGCAGCCGCAGGGGAGAGACCCAGTACTTC
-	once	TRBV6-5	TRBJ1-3	CASSSGHRDTIYF	TGTGCCAGCAGTTCCGGACACCGAGACACCATATATTTT
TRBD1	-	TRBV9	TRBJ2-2	CASSVGTGVGELFF	TGTGCCAGCAGCGTAGGGACAGGGGTCGGGGAGCTGTTTTTT
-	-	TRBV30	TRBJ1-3	CAFNTALGNTIYF	TGTGCCTTTAACACAGCTCTTGGAAACACCATATATTTT
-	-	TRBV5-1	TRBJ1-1	CASSLDQPGGTEAFF	TGCGCCAGCAGCTTGGACCAACCGGGTGGCACTGAAGCTTTCTTT
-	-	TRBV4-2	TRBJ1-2	CASSQEATKGQGLIYGYTF	TGTGCCAGCAGCCAAGAAGCCACTAAGGGTCAGGGCCTTATCTATGGCTACACCTTC
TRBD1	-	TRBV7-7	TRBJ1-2	CASRYTKQGAVNYGYTF	TGTGCCAGCAGGTATACTAAACAGGGGGCAGTTAACTATGGCTACACCTTC
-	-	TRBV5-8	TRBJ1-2	CASSLGTTAPNYGYTF	TGTGCCAGCAGCTTGGGGACAACCGCTCCCAACTATGGCTACACCTTC
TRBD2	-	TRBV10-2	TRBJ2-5	CASSEGLARQETQYF	TGCGCCAGCAGTGAGGGACTAGCGAGGCAAGAGACCCAGTACTTC
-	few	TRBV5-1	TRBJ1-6	CASRRTDGSSYNSPLHF	TGCGCCAGCAGGAGGACGGATGGAAGCTCCTATAATTCACCCCTCCACTTT
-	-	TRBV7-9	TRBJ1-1	CASSYEGVLRAFF	TGTGCCAGCAGCTACGAGGGGGTCCTTCGGGCTTTCTTT
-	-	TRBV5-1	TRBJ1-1	CASSLDREGTEAFF	TGCGCCAGCAGCTTGGACAGGGAAGGCACTGAAGCTTTCTTT
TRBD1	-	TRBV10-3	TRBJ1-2	CAISEKGTGVNGYTF	TGTGCCATCAGTGAGAAAGGGACAGGAGTAAATGGCTACACCTTC
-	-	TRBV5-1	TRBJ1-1	CASSLTGTTNTEAFF	TGCGCCAGCAGCTTAACCGGGACAACGAACACTGAAGCTTTCTTT
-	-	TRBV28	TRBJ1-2	CASRRPPSYGYTF	TGTGCCAGCAGAAGACCACCTTCCTATGGCTACACCTTC
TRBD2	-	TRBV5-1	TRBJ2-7	CASSEGTSGRLDEQYF	TGCGCCAGCAGCGAGGGGACTAGCGGGAGGTTGGACGAGCAGTACTTC
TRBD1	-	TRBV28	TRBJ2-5	CASSGPGTAKGTQYF	TGTGCCAGCAGTGGGCCCGGGACAGCCAAGGGGACCCAGTACTTC
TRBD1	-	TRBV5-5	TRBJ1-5	CASSPDQGAGQPQHF	TGTGCCAGCAGCCCGGACCAGGGGGCTGGGCAGCCCCAGCATTTT
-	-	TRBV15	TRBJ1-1	CATSRDLRGTEAFF	TGTGCCACCAGCAGAGATCTGAGGGGGACTGAAGCTTTCTTT
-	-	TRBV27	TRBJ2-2	CASSWAENTGELFF	TGTGCCAGCAGTTGGGCTGAGAACACCGGGGAGCTGTTTTTT
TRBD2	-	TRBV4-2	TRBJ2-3	CASSQLPGLAGGPRTDTQYF	TGTGCCAGCAGCCAACTGCCGGGACTAGCGGGGGGCCCGCGCACAGATACGCAGTATTTT